One and the same sample provided the 12 T cell receptor beta chains below, sequenced in a study of blood T cell repertoires in COVID-19. Libraries were prepared by immunoSEQ multiplex PCR; TCRdb keeps only in-frame clonotypes and omits some of them. The sample shows roughly 60,000 clones, approximately 90% of them seen only once. The specimen sequenced was peripheral blood. The receptors originated from a human donor with acute or convalescent COVID-19. The donor label of this sample is uncertain.

This clone was picked up one time. The chain uses TRBV15 and TRBJ1-4; the D is unclear. V lost 0 bases and J 3 bases, leaving 11 bases between the germline ends. Germline CDR1 reads LNHNV; CDR2 reads YYDKDF (reference sequence). The CDR3 length is 16 residues. The CDR3 reads CATSRDLRSANEKLFF. As DNA, the CDR3 is TGTGCCACCAGCAGAGATCTGAGGTCGGCTAATGAAAAACTGTTTTTT. Variable domain in full (rest from reference TRBV15 and TRBJ1-4): DAMVIQNPRYQVTQFGKPVTLSCSQTLNHNVMYWYQQKSSQAPKLLFHYYDKDFNNEADTPDNFQSRRPNTSFCFLDIRSPGLGDTAMYLCATSRDLRSANEKLFFGSGTQLSVL.

This chain links TRBV7-2 with TRBJ2-3, with 10 bases matching TRBD2. CDR3 length: 15 amino acids. Germline V gene sequence: CDR1 SGHTA, CDR2 FQGNSA. The junction had 5 bases not matched to a gene; V was cut back by 3 bases and J by 5 bases. The CDR3 bases are TGTGCCAGCAGCTTGTGGACTAGCGGTGGAGATACGCAGTATTTT. Its protein product is CASSLWTSGGDTQYF.

J is TRBJ2-1 and V is TRBV10-1, with 7 positions matching TRBD2. The V segment lost 2 bases and the J segment 2 bases; nucleotides outside the gene matches: 3. Germline CDR1 and CDR2: WNHNN and SYGVQD (reference sequence). This CDR3 contains 15 residues. CDR3 protein: CASSEGGVAYNEQFF. For the CDR3, the DNA is TGCGCCAGCAGTGAGGGGGGGGTGGCCTACAATGAGCAGTTCTTC.

V is TRBV30 and J is TRBJ1-1; 8 bases line up with TRBD1. Germline V gene lookup returns CDR1 GTSNPN and CDR2 SVGIG (reference sequence). The CDR3 has 13 residues. The V and J ends lost 7 bases and 4 bases, in that order; junction bases with no gene match: 8. Here the CDR3 DNA reads TGTGCCTACGACAGGGGATTCGGCACTGAAGCTTTCTTT. This codes for CAYDRGFGTEAFF.

The CDR3 nucleotides read TGTGCCAGTACCCAAACGGGCGGGGATTGGGAAAAACTGTTTTTT. Its protein is CASTQTGGDWEKLFF. The genes are TRBV19 and TRBJ1-4, with unresolved D. Trimming pared 7 bases from V and 8 bases from J, leaving 20 bases between. The CDR3 is 15 residues long. Germline V gene sequence: CDR1 LNHDA, CDR2 SQIVND (reference sequence). The whole variable domain, filled in from reference TRBV19 and TRBJ1-4, reads DGGITQSPKYLFRKEGQNVTLSCEQNLNHDAMYWYRQDPGQGLRLIYYSQIVNDFQKGDIAEGYSVSREKKESFPLTVTSAQKNPTAFYLCASTQTGGDWEKLFFGSGTQLSVL.

The rearrangement joins TRBV11-2 to TRBJ1-3; unclear D gene. Germline CDR1 reads SGHAT; CDR2 reads FQNNGV. This CDR3 spans 15 amino acids. The V gene lost 5 bases and the J gene lost 1 base, with 12 bases spanning the gap. In nucleotides, the CDR3 is TGTGCCAGCAGCCTCGAGCCGGGTTCTGGAAACACCATATATTTT. Encoded protein: CASSLEPGSGNTIYF.

The rearrangement joins TRBV7-8 to TRBJ1-5; D perhaps matches TRBD1 (6 bases). Germline V gene sequence: CDR1 SGHVS, CDR2 FQNEAQ. V lost 6 bases and J 5 bases, leaving 14 bases between the germline ends. The CDR3 runs to 14 residues. In DNA, the CDR3 is TGTGCCAGCAGGGGCGGACAGTTTGATCAGCCCCAGCATTTT. It codes for CASRGGQFDQPQHF.

The V and J genes are TRBV11-3 and TRBJ2-5; 11 bases agree with TRBD1. V lost 3 bases and J lost 3; bases outside the gene matches: 3. The CDR3 has 15 residues. Germline CDR1 is SGHNT and CDR2 is YENEEA. The CDR3 DNA sequence: TGTGCCAGCAGCTTGAGGACAGGGGGCGAAGAGACCCAGTACTTC. It translates to CASSLRTGGEETQYF.

This chain links TRBV2 with TRBJ1-6, with 9 bases fitting TRBD1. After removal of 7 bases from V and 14 bases from J, the junction contained 9 bases not matched to a gene. The germline gives CDR1 SNHLY, CDR2 FYNNEI. This CDR3 has 13 residues. CDR3 nucleotide sequence: TGTGCCAGCAAGCCGGGACAGGGAACGGCCCTCCACTTT. Encoded protein: CASKPGQGTALHF.

The rearrangement uses TRBV15 and TRBJ2-2; TRBD2 might be the D (5 bases). Trimming stripped 0 bases from V and 4 bases from J, with 12 bases between. CDR1 and CDR2 from the germline V gene are LNHNV and YYDKDF (reference sequence). The CDR3 has 16 amino acids. Here the CDR3 reads CATSRERGVGTGELFF. CDR3 DNA sequence: TGTGCCACCAGCAGAGAACGGGGAGTTGGCACCGGGGAGCTGTTTTTT.

CDR3 in amino acids: CASSLAPGAGEQYV. The CDR3 nucleotides are TGTGCCAGCAGCTTGGCGCCGGGCGCGGGGGAGCAGTACGTC. The chain joins TRBV5-5 to TRBJ2-7; D is possibly TRBD2 (6 bases). Germline-derived CDR1 and CDR2 are SGHKS and YYEKEE (reference sequence). Trimming stripped 0 bases from V and 7 bases from J, with 14 bases between. The length of the CDR3 is 14 residues.

This sequence joins TRBV18 and TRBJ1-1; tentative D call: TRBD1 (6 bases). Germline-derived CDR1 and CDR2 are KGHSH and LQKENI. V was shortened by 3 bases and J by 5 bases, with 19 bases between the two germline ends. This CDR3 spans 16 amino acids. The CDR3 DNA reads TGTGCCAGCTCACCGACCTGGGGGCAGGGCGATACTGAAGCTTTCTTT. It encodes CASSPTWGQGDTEAFF.